This T cell receptor (beta chain) was recovered during a study of cytotoxic CD8 clonotypes in ibrutinib-treated CLL. Study overall: Response samples were drawn at a median of approximately 11 months of treatment, range 6 to 36.

Assay: immunoSEQ multiplex PCR; the TCRdb copy retains only in-frame clones and omits some. The repertoire holds more than 110,000 clones, with about 91% as singletons. Germline CDR1 is SGDLS and CDR2 is YYNGEE. Trimming took 0 bases from V and 2 from J, leaving 6 bases between them. The CDR3 extends over 14 amino acids. V usage is TRBV9 and J usage is TRBJ1-5, with D unresolved. The source material was PBMCs, sampled after 12 months of ibrutinib treatment. The origin of this receptor is a human donor with chronic lymphocytic leukemia. CDR3 amino acids: CASSVGSGNQPQHF. CDR3 sequence (DNA): TGTGCCAGCAGCGTAGGATCGGGCAATCAGCCCCAGCATTTT.